This T cell receptor beta chain was sequenced during a study of OX40 agonist ivuxolimab in advanced cancers. Study background: Dose-escalation subjects each had hepatocellular carcinoma, melanoma, renal cell or head and neck cancer. Three individuals attained partial responses, comprising one hepatocellular carcinoma case and two cutaneous melanoma cases. Study outcomes and limitations: Low normalized T-cell clonal expansion also characterized some of the nonresponders. Expanded peripheral T cells had an undetermined antigen specificity.

This CDR3 has 15 residues. V was trimmed by 3 bases and J by 1 base, leaving 9 bases between them. CDR1 and CDR2 from the germline V gene are KGHSH and LQKENI. This table comes from immunoSEQ multiplex PCR, and its TCRdb copy is limited to in-frame clones, with some not included. The sample consists of 60,000 to 70,000 clones, roughly 82% of them appearing once. This clone occurred once. No antigen is known for it. The clonotype originates from an adult with an advanced solid tumor such as melanoma, head and neck, liver or kidney cancer. This sample comprised CD4+ or CD8+ T cells sorted from blood, obtained in a trial of the OX40 agonist ivuxolimab. The V gene is TRBV18, the J gene TRBJ1-4; no clear D. CDR3 residues: CASSPREGTNEKLFF. The CDR3 DNA reads as TGTGCCAGCTCACCCCGGGAGGGAACTAATGAAAAACTGTTTTTT.